The rows below give T cell receptor beta chains drawn from one sample of a study of blood T cells in healthy people across ages. TCRdb re-analysed the 5' RACE reads in MiXCR, keeping a single row per CDR3 protein. The sample lists approximately 1,700,000 distinct CDR3 sequences, about 39% seen once, with about 21% in the top ten. Sequences were obtained from blood. The receptors were gathered from a human donor in good health. Both conserved end residues are part of each CDR3. D genes are given only for firm matches. Size tells how often a clone was seen (once, few, many) or the class of an expanded clone, and some rows leave it out.

TRBJ1-3,.,.,TRBV13,TGTGCCAGCACCCCAGGAGGGGGACCTGGAAACACCATATATTTT,CASTPGGGPGNTIYF
TRBJ2-3,.,once,TRBV29-1,TGCAGCGGGGGGGAGGGACAGAGCACAGATACGCAGTATTTT,CSGGEGQSTDTQYF
TRBJ2-3,.,.,TRBV24-1,TGTGCCACCAGTGACGATGCAGGGTATTTAATCACAGATACGCAGTGTTTT,CATSDDAGYLITDTQCF
TRBJ1-2,.,.,TRBV5-1,TGCGCCAGCAGTTTTGACAGGCATCTCGTTGGCTACACCTTC,CASSFDRHLVGYTF
TRBJ2-7,TRBD1,few,TRBV29-1,TGCGCCGAGTTGGACAGGGTAAAATCCTACGAGCAGTACTTC,CAELDRVKSYEQYF
TRBJ1-5,.,.,TRBV28,TGTGCCAGCGGCCAGACAGGAACAGGCAATCAGCCCCAGCATTTT,CASGQTGTGNQPQHF
TRBJ1-2,.,few,TRBV7-2,TGTGCCAGCAGCTTAGTTGAGGGATCACCCTATGGCTACACCTTC,CASSLVEGSPYGYTF
TRBJ2-7,.,many,TRBV9,TGTGCCAGCAGCCCCGCAGGGGGGACCTACGAGCAGTACTTC,CASSPAGGTYEQYF
TRBJ2-3,.,.,TRBV7-2,TGTGCCAGCAACGTCGGAACGTGGGATACGCAGTATTTT,CASNVGTWDTQYF
TRBJ1-2,.,.,TRBV15,TGTGCCACCTACTCGGGAGGCTACACCTTC,CATYSGGYTF
TRBJ2-7,TRBD2,.,TRBV9,TGTGCCAGCAGTACCTCTAGCGGGGGTAACTACGAGCAGTACTTC,CASSTSSGGNYEQYF
TRBJ2-1,.,.,TRBV6-2/TRBV6-3,TGTGCCAGCCGGGACACTTACTCCTACAATGAGCAGTTCTTC,CASRDTYSYNEQFF
TRBJ2-7,TRBD1,.,TRBV15,TGTGCCACCAGCAGAGGGGACAGCTTCTACGAGCAGTACTTC,CATSRGDSFYEQYF
TRBJ2-7,TRBD2,few,TRBV6-2/TRBV6-3,TGTGCCAGCAGTTACTCCTCAGTCCGGACTAGCGGGACGTTCTACGAGCAGTACTTC,CASSYSSVRTSGTFYEQYF
TRBJ1-2,.,few,TRBV5-1,TGCGCCAGCAGCGCGATAACCCGTGGGGACTATGGCTACACCTTC,CASSAITRGDYGYTF
TRBJ2-3,TRBD2,.,TRBV9,TGTGCCAGCAGCGGCCTAAAGACTAGCGGGGTTAAAGATACGCAGTATTTT,CASSGLKTSGVKDTQYF
TRBJ1-5,.,few,TRBV12-3/TRBV12-4,TGTGCCAGCAGTTCCTCTTCGGGGCTTGTTCAGCCCCAGCATTTT,CASSSSSGLVQPQHF
TRBJ2-3,.,.,TRBV10-3,TGTGCCATCAGTGGGGCGTACACAGATACGCAGTATTTT,CAISGAYTDTQYF
TRBJ2-7,.,few,TRBV27,TGTGCCAGCAGTCCCCGGAGGGGGGATTGGCTAGCTTCCGAGCAGTACTTC,CASSPRRGDWLASEQYF
TRBJ1-1,TRBD1,.,TRBV20-1,TGCAGTGCCACCGGACAGGAGACGATGAACACTGAAGCTTTCTTT,CSATGQETMNTEAFF
TRBJ1-2,TRBD1,.,TRBV20-1,TGCAGTGCTAGTCGGCGGTCACAGGGGCTAACTACCAACTATGGCTACACCTTC,CSASRRSQGLTTNYGYTF
TRBJ1-2,.,few,TRBV11-1,TGTGCCAGCAGCCCCGATCCGAGTAACTATGGCTACACCTTC,CASSPDPSNYGYTF
TRBJ2-1,.,.,TRBV5-1,TGCGCCAGCAGCTTGGCCGAGGCAGGCTCGTACAATGAGCAGTTCTTC,CASSLAEAGSYNEQFF
TRBJ1-2,TRBD1,few,TRBV4-1,TGCGCCGGCAGCCAAGATTGGACAGGGGGACATGACGGCTACACCTTC,CAGSQDWTGGHDGYTF
TRBJ2-3,.,.,TRBV7-8,TGTGCCAGCAGCTTAGGGACAGCCTCGACTACAGATACGCAGTATTTT,CASSLGTASTTDTQYF
TRBJ1-2,TRBD1,.,TRBV5-6,TGTGCCAGCGGTTATCCGGGACAGGGAGGAGGCTACACCTTC,CASGYPGQGGGYTF
TRBJ1-1,TRBD1,few,TRBV15,TGTGCCACCAGCAGAACAGGGGGCCCAAACACTGAAGCTTTCTTT,CATSRTGGPNTEAFF
TRBJ1-1,.,.,TRBV12-5,TGTGCTAGTGGTCGACAAGTCTTGAACACTGAAGCTTTCTTT,CASGRQVLNTEAFF
TRBJ2-7,.,.,TRBV28,TGTGCCAGCAGTATTGGGGAAGCGACCTACGAGCAGTACTTC,CASSIGEATYEQYF
TRBJ2-3,.,.,TRBV20-1,TGCAGTGTCCGGCAGCAGGGTCGGACAGATACGCAGTATTTT,CSVRQQGRTDTQYF
TRBJ1-2,.,.,TRBV29-1,TGCAGCACTACGACAGGAACGAACTATGGCTACACCTTC,CSTTTGTNYGYTF
TRBJ2-7,TRBD1,many,TRBV5-1,TGCGCCAGCAGCTGGGGACAGAAGATGGGGGAGCAGTACTTC,CASSWGQKMGEQYF
TRBJ2-5,.,few,TRBV5-1,TGCGCCAGCAGCATATGGGACACCGAAGAGACCCAGTACTTC,CASSIWDTEETQYF
TRBJ2-3,.,few,TRBV4-1,TGCGCCAGCGGCCAAGATGTAGGAGATACGCAGTATTTT,CASGQDVGDTQYF
TRBJ1-2,TRBD1,few,TRBV5-1,TGCGCCAGCAGCTTTACGGGGGACAGCTATGGCTACACCTTC,CASSFTGDSYGYTF
TRBJ2-5,.,.,TRBV4-1,TGCGCCAGCAGCCAAGACCCAGCCAGGGAAGACCAGTACTTC,CASSQDPAREDQYF
TRBJ2-5,TRBD2,.,TRBV11-1,TGTGCCAGCAGCTTCAGACTAGCGGGGGCAGAGACCCAGTACTTC,CASSFRLAGAETQYF
TRBJ1-5,.,.,TRBV2,TGTGCCAGCAGCAGGGAGCTCAATCAGCCCCAGCATTTT,CASSRELNQPQHF
TRBJ1-1,TRBD1,few,TRBV29-1,TGCAGCGTTGATCAGGGGGGAAACACTGAAGCTTTCTTT,CSVDQGGNTEAFF
TRBJ2-3,.,.,TRBV12-3/TRBV12-4,TGTGCCCACAGAAGAGGATCCACAGATATGCAGTATTTT,CAHRRGSTDMQYF
TRBJ1-1,.,few,TRBV6-5,TGTGCCAGCAACCACAGGATGGGGATTACTGAAGCTTTCTTT,CASNHRMGITEAFF
TRBJ1-1,.,many,TRBV6-4,TGTGCCAGCAGTGAAAAGGAGAACACTGAAGCTTTCTTT,CASSEKENTEAFF
TRBJ2-3,.,few,TRBV6-2/TRBV6-3,TGTGCCAGCAAAGAGGACTGGGGGTTCGGCACAGATACGCAGTATTTT,CASKEDWGFGTDTQYF
TRBJ2-3,TRBD2,.,TRBV20-1,TGCAGTGCTAACCTCGCGGGGACTAGCGGGGGTAGGGATACGCAGTATTTT,CSANLAGTSGGRDTQYF
TRBJ2-7,TRBD2,.,TRBV4-2,TGTGCCAGCAGCGAAGGGACTATCCACTCCTACGAGCAGTACTTC,CASSEGTIHSYEQYF
TRBJ2-5,.,.,TRBV3-1,TGTGCCAGCAGACCCGGACGGGGGCACCAAGAGACCCAGTACTTC,CASRPGRGHQETQYF
TRBJ2-3,.,few,TRBV29-1,TGCAGCGTCTTCGTCAGGGCAGATACGCAGTATTTT,CSVFVRADTQYF
TRBJ2-2,.,.,TRBV6-2/TRBV6-3,TGTGCCAGCAGTCCGAGTAGGACCGGGGAGCTGTTTTTT,CASSPSRTGELFF
TRBJ1-4,.,.,TRBV5-1,TGCGCCAGCAGCTCGTTCGGGGATACTAATGAAAAACTGTTTTTT,CASSSFGDTNEKLFF
TRBJ2-1,TRBD2,.,TRBV5-1,TGCGCCAGCAGCCCGACCGGACTAGCGGGGGGGCTCAGCGAGCAGTTCTTC,CASSPTGLAGGLSEQFF
TRBJ2-5,.,few,TRBV6-2/TRBV6-3,TGTGCCAGCAGTCATCAGAGACAAGAGACCCAGTACTTC,CASSHQRQETQYF
TRBJ2-3,.,.,TRBV5-5,TGTGCCAGCAGCTTGGGGGGATTCGATACGCAGTATTTT,CASSLGGFDTQYF
TRBJ1-2,.,.,TRBV4-1,TGCGCCAGCAGCCAAGATGCTCAGGGAGCTAACTATGGCTACACCTTC,CASSQDAQGANYGYTF
TRBJ1-1,.,few,TRBV5-6,TGTGCCAGCAGCGTGTTACAGGGTTATCTGGGGTCGGCTGAAGCTTTCTTT,CASSVLQGYLGSAEAFF
TRBJ2-2,.,.,TRBV9,TGTGCCAGCAGCGTCGGGACGGTTACGAACACCGGGGAGCTGTTTTTT,CASSVGTVTNTGELFF